The entry that follows covers one T cell receptor beta chain sequence. Its antigen remains unidentified. The length of the CDR3 is 15 residues. The V gene's germline CDR1 is SGHRS and CDR2 YFSETQ. V dropped 0 bases and J dropped 0 bases, with 9 bases sitting between them. The data originate from a study of OX40 agonist ivuxolimab in advanced cancers. Data came from immunoSEQ multiplex PCR; TCRdb stores just in-frame clones and leaves some out. This table holds about 66,000 clones, roughly 80% found once. Findings and limits, study-wide: Expanded clones were, on average, more numerous among CD8+ T cells than CD4+. Certain nonresponders additionally had low normalized T-cell clonal expansion.

The sequenced sample was CD4+ or CD8+ T cells sorted from blood, obtained in a trial of the OX40 agonist ivuxolimab. The V call is TRBV5-1, the J call TRBJ1-1, with D possibly matching TRBD1 (5 bases). This TCR came from an adult with an advanced solid tumor such as melanoma, head and neck, liver or kidney cancer. CDR3 loop: CASSLGGPMNTEAFF. In DNA form, the CDR3 reads TGCGCCAGCAGCTTGGGGGGACCGATGAACACTGAAGCTTTCTTT.